The 31 T cell receptor beta chains below were found in one sample sequenced in a study of cytomegalovirus exposure and HLA in healthy donors. The PCR made use of 60 Vbeta and 13 Jbeta primers. Here immunoSEQ multiplex PCR was the method, and the copy in TCRdb shows in-frame clones only, minus some. The repertoire includes around 300,000 clones, about 90% of them detected once, and roughly 2.3% sits in the top ten. The sample was PBMCs. The source of these receptors is a woman under 30 in good health and CMV-seronegative.

The V call is TRBV13, the J call TRBJ1-2; D is unclear. With 4 bases removed from V and 8 bases from J, the gap between germline ends came to 29 bases. Germline assignment: CDR1 PRHDT and CDR2 FYEKMQ (reference sequence). The CDR3 extends over 18 amino acids. CDR3 sequence reads: CASSSEVDGGNSRGGYTF. The DNA for the CDR3 is TGTGCCAGCAGCTCAGAGGTCGATGGCGGAAACTCCCGAGGGGGCTACACCTTC.

The chain links TRBV4-1 to TRBJ2-1, with 10 bases matching TRBD2. The germline V gene encodes CDR1 MGHRA and CDR2 YSYEKL. The CDR3 is made up of 16 amino acids. V lost 0 bases, J lost 7 bases, and 6 bases stayed unmatched. This chain's CDR3 is CASSQEPSGGRNEQFF. CDR3 coding DNA: TGCGCCAGCAGCCAAGAACCTAGCGGGGGAAGGAATGAGCAGTTCTTC.

This clone was found a few times. The chain links TRBV5-6 to TRBJ2-3; D gene uncertain. Germline CDR1 and CDR2: SGHDT and YYEEEE. V lost 0 bases and J 3 bases, leaving 5 bases between the germline ends. The CDR3 is made up of 13 amino acids. CDR3 region: CASSLGGTDTQYF. The CDR3 coding sequence is TGTGCCAGCAGCTTGGGAGGAACAGATACGCAGTATTTT.

The rearrangement uses TRBV6-1 and TRBJ2-1, with a tentative D call TRBD2 (6 bases). The germline CDR1 and CDR2 sequences are MNHNS and SASEGT. The germline V and J ends were trimmed by 7 bases and 1 base, with 11 bases remaining between them. This CDR3 has 14 residues. CDR3 DNA: TGTGCCAGCAACCCGACTAGATCCTACAATGAGCAGTTCTTC. This translates into CASNPTRSYNEQFF.

The rearrangement joins TRBV6-1 to TRBJ2-4, with 7 bases matching TRBD1. After removal of 0 bases from V and 1 base from J, the junction contained 15 bases not matched to a gene. The germline CDR1 and CDR2 sequences are MNHNS and SASEGT. This CDR3 spans 20 amino acids. The CDR3 loop is CASSEAVAGGGLGAKNIQYF. CDR3 coding DNA: TGTGCCAGCAGTGAAGCGGTCGCAGGGGGTGGACTCGGCGCCAAAAACATTCAGTACTTC.

V is TRBV10-2 and J is TRBJ2-2; weak D call: TRBD2 (5 bases). The CDR3 loop spans 13 amino acids. From germline, CDR1 is WSHSY and CDR2 SAAADI. Deletions cut 7 bases from V and 7 bases from J, with 13 bases between. For the CDR3, the DNA is TGCGCCAGCAACTCCCCCGGGATCGGGGAGCTGTTTTTT. It encodes CASNSPGIGELFF.

The rearrangement joins TRBV6-6 to TRBJ1-1, with D uncertain. Germline V gene data show CDR1 as MNHNY and CDR2 as SVGAGI (reference sequence). There are 16 residues in the CDR3. V shed 0 bases and J shed 4 bases, with 15 bases lying between them. CDR3 amino acids: CASSYSNLGVATEAFF. The CDR3 DNA reads as TGTGCCAGCAGTTACTCGAACCTGGGAGTGGCCACTGAAGCTTTCTTT.

The gene calls are TRBV27 and TRBJ1-1, with D perhaps TRBD1 (5 bases). The V end was cut by 2 bases, the J end by 3 bases, with 7 bases between. This CDR3 has 13 residues. Germline loops: CDR1 MNHEY, CDR2 SMNVEV (reference sequence). This CDR3 reads CASSLQGYTEAFF. The DNA of the CDR3 is TGTGCCAGCAGTTTACAGGGTTACACTGAAGCTTTCTTT.

The V gene is TRBV21-1, the J gene TRBJ2-1; TRBD2, the table's D call, was not compared with the DNA. TRBV21-1 is a documented pseudogene. The CDR3 is 15 residues long. The CDR3 sequence: CARIAGGQPYNEQFF. The CDR3 DNA reads as TGTGCCAGGATAGCGGGGGGGCAACCATACAATGAGCAGTTCTTC.

This chain connects TRBV5-1 to TRBJ1-6; 10 bases are a match to TRBD1. The CDR3 contains 17 residues. Germline-derived CDR1 and CDR2 are SGHRS and YFSETQ. With 1 base clipped from V and 5 bases from J, the junction kept 6 bases outside the gene matches. Written as DNA, the CDR3 is TGCGCCAGCAGCTTGTTTGGGACAGGGGTCGATAATTCACCCCTCCACTTT. Residues: CASSLFGTGVDNSPLHF.

V usage is TRBV19 and J usage is TRBJ1-2; 8 bases are shared with TRBD1. V shed 6 bases and J 5 bases; nucleotides not matched to a gene: 14. The V gene's germline CDR1 is LNHDA and CDR2 SQIVND (reference sequence). The CDR3 extends over 16 amino acids. CDR3 protein: CASSRQGARGKYGYTF. The DNA for the CDR3 is TGTGCCAGTAGCCGTCAGGGGGCGCGGGGAAAGTATGGCTACACCTTC.

V gene TRBV11-3 combines with J gene TRBJ2-1; maybe TRBD2 (7 bases). The germline gives CDR1 SGHNT, CDR2 YENEEA. The ends were cut back, 1 base at V and 7 bases at J, with 11 bases in the middle. The CDR3 totals 14 residues. CDR3 bases: TGTGCCAGCAGCTTAGCCAGGGGAGGGAATGAGCAGTTCTTC. Protein sequence: CASSLARGGNEQFF.

The chain employs TRBV7-9 and TRBJ2-7; maybe TRBD1 (5 bases). The germline CDR1 and CDR2 sequences are SEHNR and FQNEAQ (reference sequence). Trimming took off 5 bases at V and 11 bases at J, with 22 bases between the two ends. The CDR3 covers 14 residues. The DNA for the CDR3 is TGTGCCAGCAGCCCAGAAGGCAGGGATTCGTCGGAGTACTTC. Residues: CASSPEGRDSSEYF.

The chain is built from TRBV4-2 and TRBJ2-3, with 7 bases matching TRBD2. The length of the CDR3 is 20 residues. V was clipped by 0 bases and J by 1 base; unmatched bases: 16. Per germline, CDR1 LGHNA and CDR2 YNFKEQ. The CDR3 sequence is CASSQDLFIGAGPGTDTQYF. DNA of the CDR3: TGTGCCAGCAGCCAAGATTTATTCATCGGAGCGGGGCCGGGCACAGATACGCAGTATTTT.

The genes are TRBV6-4 and TRBJ2-7; TRBD1 matches at 7 bases. V shed 3 bases and J 5 bases; nucleotides not matched to a gene: 13. CDR3 length equals 16 residues. The germline CDR1 and CDR2 sequences are MRHNA and SNTAGT. The CDR3 protein is CASSDYQTGIIHEQYF. The CDR3 DNA is TGTGCCAGCAGTGATTATCAGACAGGGATCATCCACGAGCAGTACTTC.

The CDR3 DNA reads as TGTGCCAGCACTCCAGGGAATCAGCCCCAGCATTTT. The encoded protein is CASTPGNQPQHF. The chain has TRBV2 and TRBJ1-5, with D possibly matching TRBD1 (5 bases). Germline CDR1 reads SNHLY; CDR2 reads FYNNEI. The CDR3 sequence is 12 residues long. The V end was cut by 7 bases, the J end by 4 bases, with 8 bases between.

This rearrangement joins TRBV27 to TRBJ2-3; 8 nucleotides agree with TRBD2. The V and J ends lost 3 bases and 2 bases, in that order; junction bases with no gene match: 7. The V gene's germline CDR1 is MNHEY and CDR2 SMNVEV (reference sequence). The CDR3 is made up of 16 amino acids. CDR3 DNA sequence: TGTGCCAGCAGTTTTGTGGCTGGACTAGCCACAGATACGCAGTATTTT. This sequence encodes CASSFVAGLATDTQYF.

The chain carries TRBV2 and TRBJ1-2; D gene unclear. V dropped 2 bases and J dropped 4 bases, with 23 bases sitting between them. The CDR3 covers 18 residues. CDR1 and CDR2 (germline): SNHLY, FYNNEI. CDR3 amino acids: CASSENRERPVLIYGYTF. As DNA, the CDR3 is TGTGCCAGCAGTGAAAACCGGGAACGGCCGGTCCTTATCTATGGCTACACCTTC.

The chain combines TRBV19 with TRBJ1-2; 10 positions agree with TRBD1. The CDR3 length is 17 residues. Germline V CDR1 and CDR2: LNHDA, SQIVND (reference sequence). V shed 3 bases and J 0 bases; nucleotides not matched to a gene: 7. The CDR3: CASSIWDRGNSNYGYTF. CDR3 DNA sequence: TGTGCCAGTAGTATCTGGGACAGGGGCAATTCTAACTATGGCTACACCTTC. Using reference TRBV19 and TRBJ1-2 for the parts outside the CDR3, the full variable domain is DGGITQSPKYLFRKEGQNVTLSCEQNLNHDAMYWYRQDPGQGLRLIYYSQIVNDFQKGDIAEGYSVSREKKESFPLTVTSAQKNPTAFYLCASSIWDRGNSNYGYTFGSGTRLTVV.

This clone was seen more than once but under ten times. The CDR3 region is CASSLPGQGSDTQYF. The CDR3 nucleotides are TGTGCCAGCAGCTTACCGGGGCAGGGGTCAGATACGCAGTATTTT. The V gene is TRBV7-9, the J gene TRBJ2-3; D might be TRBD1 (6 bases). This CDR3 region has 15 residues. The germline V gene encodes CDR1 SEHNR and CDR2 FQNEAQ (reference sequence). V lost 2 bases, J lost 4 bases, and 13 bases lay in between.

This chain connects TRBV13 to TRBJ2-7; D remains unclear. Trimming removed 5 bases at V and 3 bases at J, with 14 bases between. Looked up from germline, CDR1 is PRHDT and CDR2 is FYEKMQ (reference sequence). CDR3 length: 14 residues. The CDR3 bases are TGTGCCAGCAGCAGATCAGATACCTTCTACGAGCAGTACTTC. Its translation is CASSRSDTFYEQYF.

V usage is TRBV6-6 and J usage is TRBJ1-4, with TRBD1 matching 7 bases. Looked up from germline, CDR1 is MNHNY and CDR2 is SVGAGI (reference sequence). The CDR3 spans 12 residues. V gave up 5 bases and J gave up 7 bases; unmatched junction bases: 1. The CDR3, as DNA: TGTGCCAGCAGTCCAGGGGGTGAAAAACTGTTTTTT. Amino acids: CASSPGGEKLFF.

This chain links TRBV19 with TRBJ2-7; TRBD2 matches at 11 bases. CDR3 length: 17 amino acids. Germline-derived CDR1 and CDR2 are LNHDA and SQIVND (reference sequence). With 3 bases clipped from V and 1 base from J, the junction kept 8 bases outside the gene matches. In DNA form, the CDR3 reads TGTGCCAGTAGTATCCGCCAGACTAGCGGGGCTTCCTACGAGCAGTACTTC. Translation gives CASSIRQTSGASYEQYF.

As concerns this clone: The sample carries other DNA sequences with the same CDR3. The J gene is TRBJ1-6, the V gene TRBV6-1, with TRBD1 identical over 7 bases. CDR3 size: 13 residues. V gave up 9 bases and J gave up 13 bases; unmatched junction bases: 12. The V gene's germline CDR1 is MNHNS and CDR2 SASEGT. The DNA for the CDR3 is TGTGCCAGATCACAGGGGTCCGGTTCCCCCCTCCACTTT. Encoded protein: CARSQGSGSPLHF.

This chain joins TRBV19 and TRBJ1-1, with D possibly TRBD1 on 6 matching bases. V was pared by 3 bases and J by 8 bases, with 22 bases between. Per germline, CDR1 LNHDA and CDR2 SQIVND (reference sequence). The CDR3 is made up of 16 amino acids. CDR3: CASSIRFGQGTREAFF. The DNA of the CDR3 is TGTGCCAGTAGTATTCGGTTTGGTCAGGGGACGAGAGAAGCTTTCTTT. Using reference TRBV19 and TRBJ1-1 for the parts outside the CDR3, the full variable domain is DGGITQSPKYLFRKEGQNVTLSCEQNLNHDAMYWYRQDPGQGLRLIYYSQIVNDFQKGDIAEGYSVSREKKESFPLTVTSAQKNPTAFYLCASSIRFGQGTREAFFGQGTRLTVV.

The chain uses TRBV19 and TRBJ2-3, with a tentative D call TRBD1 (6 bases). Germline CDR1 is LNHDA and CDR2 is SQIVND (reference sequence). V lost 1 base to trimming and J lost 0 bases, with 11 bases between them. CDR3 length: 16 amino acids. DNA for the CDR3: TGTGCCAGTAGTATAGGGTTGGACAGTAGCACAGATACGCAGTATTTT. Amino acids: CASSIGLDSSTDTQYF.

The J gene is TRBJ2-1, the V gene TRBV27; D is ambiguous. Germline V CDR1 and CDR2: MNHEY, SMNVEV (reference sequence). The CDR3 loop spans 14 amino acids. The V end was cut by 0 bases, the J end by 7 bases, with 10 bases between. The chain's CDR3 is CASSLSSSQNEQFF. The CDR3 region has the DNA TGTGCCAGCAGTTTATCGTCCAGTCAAAATGAGCAGTTCTTC.

V is TRBV25-1 and J is TRBJ2-2; 8 nucleotides line up with TRBD1. The trim removed 7 bases at V and 5 bases at J, leaving 3 bases unmatched. Germline CDR1 reads MGHDK; CDR2 reads SYGVNS. The CDR3 runs to 13 residues. The CDR3 DNA reads TGTGCCAGCATGGACAGGGTTACCGGGGAGCTGTTTTTT. Its translation is CASMDRVTGELFF.

The gene calls are TRBV7-6 and TRBJ1-4; weak D call: TRBD1 (5 bases). Per the germline V gene, CDR1 is SGHVS and CDR2 is FNYEAQ. The CDR3 runs to 13 residues. Trimming removed 3 bases from V and 12 bases from J, with 14 bases in between. The CDR3 sequence: CASSFAGETELFF. The CDR3 region has the DNA TGTGCCAGCAGCTTCGCGGGGGAGACGGAACTGTTTTTT. Full variable domain (missing parts from reference TRBV7-6 and TRBJ1-4): GAGVSQSPRYKVTKRGQDVALRCDPISGHVSLYWYRQALGQGPEFLTYFNYEAQQDKSGLPNDRFSAERPEGSISTLTIQRTEQRDSAMYRCASSFAGETELFFGSGTQLSVL.

The genes are TRBV19 and TRBJ2-7; the D gene is possibly TRBD1 (5 bases). CDR1 and CDR2 (germline): LNHDA, SQIVND (reference sequence). The CDR3 covers 13 residues. The germline V and J ends were trimmed by 6 bases and 2 bases, with 11 bases remaining between them. The CDR3 sequence: CASSDTGAYEQYF. The DNA of the CDR3 is TGTGCCAGTAGCGACACAGGAGCCTACGAGCAGTACTTC.

A note on this clone: One end of the junction does not line up with germline, which may come from a read error. This chain uses TRBV7-9 with TRBJ1-5; D possibly corresponds to TRBD1 (6 bases). Germline CDR1 and CDR2: SEHNR and FQNEAQ (reference sequence). This CDR3 contains 12 residues. This chain's CDR3 is CSSTTGFRPQHF. CDR3 sequence (DNA): TGTTCCAGCACCACAGGGTTCCGGCCCCAGCATTTT.